Listed below are T cell receptor beta chains from one sample, sequenced in a study of shared clonotypes between healthy human individuals. Generated by immunoSEQ multiplex PCR, the TCRdb table keeps only in-frame clones and is missing some. The profile shows hundreds of thousands of clones, less than 85% of them singletons. The specimen was memory CD4+ T cells sorted from blood. The origin of the receptors is a woman younger than 45 in good health. CDR3s include the opening cysteine and the closing phenylalanine or tryptophan. Fields, in order: CDR3 length, clone size, J gene, V gene, D gene, CDR3 DNA, CDR3 protein. The D gene is left open where the match is weak. A row's size may be missing; if present it is once, few, many or a size class.

11 NA TRBJ1-1 TRBV20-1 NA TGCAGTGCCCAAAAGCACACTGAAGCTTTCTTT CSAQKHTEAFF
17 NA TRBJ1-5 TRBV6-1 NA TGTGCCAGCAGTGAAAGCTCCACTCAGGGAGGCAATCAGCCCCAGCATTTT CASSESSTQGGNQPQHF
15 many TRBJ2-2 TRBV28 NA TGTGCCAGCAGTTTGGTTGCGGCCGTAACCGGGGAGCTGTTTTTT CASSLVAAVTGELFF
15 NA TRBJ1-5 TRBV10-3 NA TGTGCCATCGGTCCAGGAGCGCAGGTCAATCAGCCCCAGCATTTT CAIGPGAQVNQPQHF
13 NA TRBJ2-1 TRBV25-1 NA TGTGCCAGCGGCGGGACTCTTTACAATGAGCAGTTCTTC CASGGTLYNEQFF
16 once TRBJ2-1 TRBV29-1 TRBD2 TGCAGCGTGGCGACTAGCGGGAGGAATTCCTACAATGAGCAGTTCTTC CSVATSGRNSYNEQFF
15 NA TRBJ1-1 TRBV5-1 NA TGCGCCAGCAGCTTGGGGGACAACGTAAACACTGAAGCTTTCTTT CASSLGDNVNTEAFF
14 NA TRBJ2-1 TRBV29-1 TRBD1 TGCAGCGTTACGGGACAGGGCTCCTACAATGAGCAGTTCTTC CSVTGQGSYNEQFF
12 NA TRBJ2-3 TRBV6-1 NA TGTGCCAGCCTCCCTAGCACAGATACGCAGTATTTT CASLPSTDTQYF
14 NA TRBJ1-2 TRBV19 NA TGTGCCAGTAGTGCGACTTGGACAGCCTATGGCTACACCTTC CASSATWTAYGYTF
14 NA TRBJ1-3 TRBV28 NA TGTGCCAGCCATAGCAACCCGGGTGGAAACACCATATATTTT CASHSNPGGNTIYF
11 NA TRBJ2-1 TRBV27 NA TGTGCCAGCAGTTATAATCGACGGCAGTTCTTC CASSYNRRQFF
15 NA TRBJ2-1 TRBV27 NA TGTGCCAGCAGTTTAATCCAGGGTCGGGCCAATGAGCAGTTCTTC CASSLIQGRANEQFF
15 NA TRBJ2-7 TRBV10-3 NA TGTGCCATCCGCAAGGGGGACACCGCTTCCTACGAGCAGTACTTC CAIRKGDTASYEQYF
15 few TRBJ2-4 TRBV2 TRBD2 TGTGCCAGCAGTGAACAACTAGCGGGGGGAAACATTCAGTACTTC CASSEQLAGGNIQYF
16 NA TRBJ2-1 TRBV5-1 TRBD2 TGCGCCAGCAGCCTCTTCAGTGGGGCCGGGGGGAATGAGCAGTTCTTC CASSLFSGAGGNEQFF
13 NA TRBJ2-7 TRBV5-4 NA TGTGCCAGCAGCTTGCGGGACGCAACAGGTCTGGACTTC CASSLRDATGLDF
13 many TRBJ1-2 TRBV19 NA TGTGCCAGTAGTATCAGGGGATTATATGGCTACACCTTC CASSIRGLYGYTF
14 NA TRBJ2-7 TRBV28 TRBD1 TGTGCCAGCAGTTTGGACAGGGTGAGGTACGAGCAGTACTTC CASSLDRVRYEQYF
13 NA TRBJ2-2 TRBV7-9 NA TGTGCCAGCAGGGGACGGGAGACCGGGGAGCTGTTTTTT CASRGRETGELFF
9 NA TRBJ2-5 TRBV27 NA TGTGCCAGCAAGGGGACCCAGTACTTC CASKGTQYF
16 NA TRBJ2-2 TRBV28 NA TGTGCCAGCAGGCCCCTCGGGACATTGAACACCGGGGAGCTGTTTTTT CASRPLGTLNTGELFF
15 NA TRBJ1-1 TRBV11-3 TRBD1 TGTGCCAGCAGTGCAGGGGGAGGGGCATCAACTGAAGCTTTCTTT CASSAGGGASTEAFF